This entry is about one T cell receptor (beta chain). The germline V gene has CDR1 SEHNR and CDR2 FQNEAQ (reference sequence). V lost 5 bases to trimming and J lost 2 bases, with 15 bases between them. The CDR3 loop spans 15 amino acids. This specimen belongs to a study of T cell changes during pregnancy in multiple sclerosis. The protocol was immunoSEQ multiplex PCR, while the TCRdb copy is restricted to in-frame clones and leaves out a portion. There are approximately 43,000 clones in the sample; around 84% occur only once, and around 0.65% lies in the top ten. This specimen was CD4+ T cells from peripheral blood mononuclear cells, taken before pregnancy. The chain couples TRBV7-9 to TRBJ1-2; D uncertain. The TCR sequence derives from a female donor with multiple sclerosis, enrolled in a pregnancy study. CDR3 amino acids: CASSPQPRGNYGYTF. CDR3 nucleotides: TGTGCCAGCAGCCCACAACCCCGGGGAAACTATGGCTACACCTTC.